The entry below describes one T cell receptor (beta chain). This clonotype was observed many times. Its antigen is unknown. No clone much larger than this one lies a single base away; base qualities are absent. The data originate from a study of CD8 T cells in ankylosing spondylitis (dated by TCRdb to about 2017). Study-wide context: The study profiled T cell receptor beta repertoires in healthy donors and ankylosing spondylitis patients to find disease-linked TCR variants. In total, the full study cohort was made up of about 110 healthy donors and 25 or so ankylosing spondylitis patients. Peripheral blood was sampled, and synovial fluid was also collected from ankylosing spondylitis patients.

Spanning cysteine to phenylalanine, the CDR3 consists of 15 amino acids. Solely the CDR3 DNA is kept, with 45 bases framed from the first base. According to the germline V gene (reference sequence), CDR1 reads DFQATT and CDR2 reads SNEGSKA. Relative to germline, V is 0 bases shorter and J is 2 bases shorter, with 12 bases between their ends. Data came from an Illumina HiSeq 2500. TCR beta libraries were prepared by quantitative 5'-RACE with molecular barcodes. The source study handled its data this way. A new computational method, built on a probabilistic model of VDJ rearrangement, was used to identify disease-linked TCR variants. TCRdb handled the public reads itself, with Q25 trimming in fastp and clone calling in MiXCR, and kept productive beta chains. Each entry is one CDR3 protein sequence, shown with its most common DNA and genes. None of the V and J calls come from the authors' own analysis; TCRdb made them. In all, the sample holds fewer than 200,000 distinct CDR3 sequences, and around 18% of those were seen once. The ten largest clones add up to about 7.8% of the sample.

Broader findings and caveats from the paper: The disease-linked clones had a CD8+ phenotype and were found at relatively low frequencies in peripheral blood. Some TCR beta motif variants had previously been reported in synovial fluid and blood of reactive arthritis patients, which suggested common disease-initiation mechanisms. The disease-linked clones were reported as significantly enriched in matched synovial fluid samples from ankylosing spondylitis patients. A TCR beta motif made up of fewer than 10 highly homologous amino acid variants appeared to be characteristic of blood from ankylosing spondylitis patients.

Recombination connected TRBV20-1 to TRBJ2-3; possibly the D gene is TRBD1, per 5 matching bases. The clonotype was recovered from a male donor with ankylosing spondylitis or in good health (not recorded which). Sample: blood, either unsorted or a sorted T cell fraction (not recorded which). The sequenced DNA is TGCAGTGCTAGAGATAGGCAGGGAAACACAGATACGCAGTATTTT. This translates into CSARDRQGNTDTQYF.